Here is one T cell receptor beta chain with its context. The CDR3 length is 20 residues. Germline V lookup: CDR1 LGHNA, CDR2 YNFKEQ. The trim removed 0 bases at V and 0 bases at J, leaving 9 bases unmatched. The data originate from a study of blood T cells in healthy people across ages. Through a sample-barcoded 5' primer and a J-beta primer mix, a second PCR was run for roughly 7 to 11 cycles. TCRdb itself ran the 5' RACE reads through MiXCR, one entry per CDR3 protein. The data show approximately 490,000 distinct CDR3 sequences, 24% seen once. The data were also submitted as part of a second study, on T cells of mothers and their children. That study reports: Across the analysis, no persistent microchimeric T cell clones were detected.

Sequences were obtained from blood. The V and J genes are TRBV4-2 and TRBJ2-1; 12 positions match TRBD2. The clonotype originates from a boy aged 5 to 17 in good health. CDR3 in DNA: TGTGCCAGCAGCCAAGAAATTATAGGACTAGCGGGAAGCTCCTACAATGAGCAGTTCTTC. This encodes CASSQEIIGLAGSSYNEQFF.